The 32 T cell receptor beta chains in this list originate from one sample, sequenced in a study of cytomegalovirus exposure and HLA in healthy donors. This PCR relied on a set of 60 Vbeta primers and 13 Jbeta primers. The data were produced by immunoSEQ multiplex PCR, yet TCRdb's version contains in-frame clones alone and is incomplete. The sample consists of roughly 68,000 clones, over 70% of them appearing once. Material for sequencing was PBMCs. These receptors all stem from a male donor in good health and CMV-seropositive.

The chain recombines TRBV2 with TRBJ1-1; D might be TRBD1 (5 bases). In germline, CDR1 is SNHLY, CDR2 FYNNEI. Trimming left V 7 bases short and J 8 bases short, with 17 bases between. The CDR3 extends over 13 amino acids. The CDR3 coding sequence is TGTGCCAGCATTATCGGTGGGAGGGACGAAGCTTTCTTT. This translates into CASIIGGRDEAFF.

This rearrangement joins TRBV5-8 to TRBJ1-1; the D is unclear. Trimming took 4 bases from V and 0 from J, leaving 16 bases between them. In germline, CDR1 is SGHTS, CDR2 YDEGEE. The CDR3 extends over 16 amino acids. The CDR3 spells CASSRSRIPLNTEAFF. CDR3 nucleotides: TGTGCCAGCAGCCGGAGTCGGATACCACTGAACACTGAAGCTTTCTTT.

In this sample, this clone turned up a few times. CDR3 coding DNA: TGTGCCAGCAGCCGGACAGGTCCGGACTACGAGCAGTACTTC. It is translated as CASSRTGPDYEQYF. The chain couples TRBV5-6 to TRBJ2-7; 7 bases agree with TRBD1. V lost 4 bases, J lost 3 bases, and 7 bases stayed unmatched. Germline V gene sequence: CDR1 SGHDT, CDR2 YYEEEE. The CDR3 contains 14 residues.

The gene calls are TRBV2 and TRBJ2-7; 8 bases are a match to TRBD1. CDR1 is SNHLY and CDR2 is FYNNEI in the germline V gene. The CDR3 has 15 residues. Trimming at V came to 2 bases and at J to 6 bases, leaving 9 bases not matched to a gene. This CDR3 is CASSERQGFPSEQYF. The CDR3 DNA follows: TGTGCCAGCAGTGAAAGACAGGGGTTTCCGAGCGAGCAGTACTTC.

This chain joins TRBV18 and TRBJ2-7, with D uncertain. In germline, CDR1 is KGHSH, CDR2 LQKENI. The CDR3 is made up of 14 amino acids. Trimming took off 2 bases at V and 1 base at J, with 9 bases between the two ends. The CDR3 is CASSPGGESYEQYF. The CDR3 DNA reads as TGTGCCAGCTCACCAGGCGGAGAGTCCTACGAGCAGTACTTC.

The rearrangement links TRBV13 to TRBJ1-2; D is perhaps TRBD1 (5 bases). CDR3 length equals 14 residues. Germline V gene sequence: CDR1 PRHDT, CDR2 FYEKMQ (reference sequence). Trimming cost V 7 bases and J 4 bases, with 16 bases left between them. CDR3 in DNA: TGTGCCAGCAATCCGGCGACAGACAGCTATGGCTACACCTTC. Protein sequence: CASNPATDSYGYTF.

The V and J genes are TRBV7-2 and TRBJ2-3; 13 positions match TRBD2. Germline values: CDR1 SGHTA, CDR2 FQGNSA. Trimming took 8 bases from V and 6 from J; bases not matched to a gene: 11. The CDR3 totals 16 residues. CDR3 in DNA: TGTGCCAGCGCCGGGAGACTAGCGGGGGGCCAGGATACGCAGTATTTT. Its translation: CASAGRLAGGQDTQYF.

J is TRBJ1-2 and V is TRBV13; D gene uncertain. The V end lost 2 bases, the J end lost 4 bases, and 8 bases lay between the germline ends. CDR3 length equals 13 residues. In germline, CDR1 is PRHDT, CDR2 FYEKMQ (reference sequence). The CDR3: CASSLLAAYGYTF. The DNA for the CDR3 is TGTGCCAGCAGCTTATTAGCAGCCTATGGCTACACCTTC.

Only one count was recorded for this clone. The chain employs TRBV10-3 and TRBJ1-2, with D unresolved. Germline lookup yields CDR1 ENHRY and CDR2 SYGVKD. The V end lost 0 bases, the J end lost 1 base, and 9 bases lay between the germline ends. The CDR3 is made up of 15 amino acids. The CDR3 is CAISESGRFNYGYTF. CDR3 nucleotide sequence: TGTGCCATCAGTGAGTCGGGGAGGTTTAACTATGGCTACACCTTC.

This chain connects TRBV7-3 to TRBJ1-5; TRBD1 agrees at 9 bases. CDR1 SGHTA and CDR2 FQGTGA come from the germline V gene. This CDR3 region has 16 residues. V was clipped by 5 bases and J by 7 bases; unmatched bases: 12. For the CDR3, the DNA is TGTGCCAGCAGCCAAGGTAACGGGACAGGGAGCCAGCCCCAGCATTTT. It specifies CASSQGNGTGSQPQHF.

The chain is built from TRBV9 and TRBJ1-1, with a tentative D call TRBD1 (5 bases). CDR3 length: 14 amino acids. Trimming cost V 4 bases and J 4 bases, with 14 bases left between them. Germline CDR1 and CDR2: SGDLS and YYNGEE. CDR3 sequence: CASSPSGRATEAFF. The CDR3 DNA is TGTGCCAGCAGCCCGTCAGGGAGGGCCACTGAAGCTTTCTTT. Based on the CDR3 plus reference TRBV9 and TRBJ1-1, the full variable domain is DSGVTQTPKHLITATGQRVTLRCSPRSGDLSVYWYQQSLDQGLQFLIQYYNGEERAKGNILERFSAQQFPDLHSELNLSSLELGDSALYFCASSPSGRATEAFFGQGTRLTVV.

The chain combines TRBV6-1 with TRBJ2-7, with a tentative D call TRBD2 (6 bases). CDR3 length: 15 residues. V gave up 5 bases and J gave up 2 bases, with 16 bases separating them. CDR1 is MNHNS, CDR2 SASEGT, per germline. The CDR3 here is CASSPQRATPYEQYF. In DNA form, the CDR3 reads TGTGCCAGCAGTCCCCAGCGGGCAACCCCCTACGAGCAGTACTTC.

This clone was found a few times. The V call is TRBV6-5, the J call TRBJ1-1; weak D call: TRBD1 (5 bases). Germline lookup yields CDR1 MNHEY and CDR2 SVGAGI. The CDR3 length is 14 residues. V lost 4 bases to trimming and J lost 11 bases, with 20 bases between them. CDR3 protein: CASSLRDSVYTAFF. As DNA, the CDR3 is TGTGCCAGCAGTTTACGGGACTCGGTCTATACGGCTTTCTTT.

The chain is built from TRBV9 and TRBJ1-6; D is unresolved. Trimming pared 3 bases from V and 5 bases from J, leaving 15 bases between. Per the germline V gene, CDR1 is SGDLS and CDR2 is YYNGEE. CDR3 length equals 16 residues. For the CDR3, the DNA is TGTGCCAGCAGCGCGAGAGCGAGACCTGATAATTCACCCCTCCACTTT. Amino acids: CASSARARPDNSPLHF.

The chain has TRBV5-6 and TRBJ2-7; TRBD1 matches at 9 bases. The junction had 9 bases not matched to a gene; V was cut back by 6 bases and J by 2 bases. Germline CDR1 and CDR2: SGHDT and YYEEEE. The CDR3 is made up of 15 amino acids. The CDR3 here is CASNLPGQGTYEQYF. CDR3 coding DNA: TGTGCCAGCAACCTACCGGGACAGGGAACCTACGAGCAGTACTTC.

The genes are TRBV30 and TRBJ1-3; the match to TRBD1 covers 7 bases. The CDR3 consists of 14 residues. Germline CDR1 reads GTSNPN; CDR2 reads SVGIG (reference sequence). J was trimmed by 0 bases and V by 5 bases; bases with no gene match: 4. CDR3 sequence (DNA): TGTGCCTGGCGACAGGGCCTCTCTGGAAACACCATATATTTT. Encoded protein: CAWRQGLSGNTIYF.

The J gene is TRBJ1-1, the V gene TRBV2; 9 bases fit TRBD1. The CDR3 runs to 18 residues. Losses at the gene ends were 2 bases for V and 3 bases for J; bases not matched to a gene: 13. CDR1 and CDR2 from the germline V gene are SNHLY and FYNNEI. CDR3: CASSESLGQGSRDTEAFF. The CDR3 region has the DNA TGTGCCAGCAGTGAAAGTTTGGGACAGGGCTCTCGGGACACTGAAGCTTTCTTT.

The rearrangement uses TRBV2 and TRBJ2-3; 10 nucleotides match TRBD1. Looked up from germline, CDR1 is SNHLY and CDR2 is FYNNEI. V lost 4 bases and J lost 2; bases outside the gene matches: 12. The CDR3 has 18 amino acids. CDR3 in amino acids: CASSAFPGQGSNTDTQYF. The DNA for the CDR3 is TGTGCCAGCAGTGCGTTCCCGGGACAGGGGTCGAACACAGATACGCAGTATTTT.

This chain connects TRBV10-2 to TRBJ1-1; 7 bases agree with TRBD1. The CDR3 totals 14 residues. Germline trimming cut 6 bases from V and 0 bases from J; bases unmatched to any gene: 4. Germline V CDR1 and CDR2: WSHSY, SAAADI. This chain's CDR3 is CASRQGTLNTEAFF. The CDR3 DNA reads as TGCGCCAGCAGACAGGGGACTCTGAACACTGAAGCTTTCTTT.

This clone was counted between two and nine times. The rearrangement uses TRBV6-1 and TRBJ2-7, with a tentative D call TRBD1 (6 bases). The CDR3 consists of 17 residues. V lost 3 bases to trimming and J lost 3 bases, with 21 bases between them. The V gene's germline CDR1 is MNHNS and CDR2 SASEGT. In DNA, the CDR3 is TGTGCCAGCAGTGACGTTAAGAGGGGGTTCTGGTACTACGAGCAGTACTTC. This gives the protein CASSDVKRGFWYYEQYF.

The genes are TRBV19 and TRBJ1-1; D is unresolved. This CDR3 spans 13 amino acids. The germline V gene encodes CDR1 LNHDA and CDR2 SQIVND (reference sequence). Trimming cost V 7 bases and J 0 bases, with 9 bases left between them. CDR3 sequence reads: CASNPHVNTEAFF. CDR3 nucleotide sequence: TGTGCCAGTAACCCACATGTGAACACTGAAGCTTTCTTT.

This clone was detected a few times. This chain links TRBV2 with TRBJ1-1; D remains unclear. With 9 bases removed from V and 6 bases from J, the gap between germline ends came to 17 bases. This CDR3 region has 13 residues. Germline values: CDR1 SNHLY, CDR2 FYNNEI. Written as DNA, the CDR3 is TGTGCCAGTCGACCGCCGGGAATGGCTGAAGCTTTCTTT. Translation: CASRPPGMAEAFF.

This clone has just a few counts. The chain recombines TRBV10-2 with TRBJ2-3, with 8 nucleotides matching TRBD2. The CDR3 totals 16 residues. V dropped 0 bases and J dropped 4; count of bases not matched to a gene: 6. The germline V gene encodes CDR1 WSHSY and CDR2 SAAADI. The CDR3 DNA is TGCGCCAGCAGTGAGTCTGCGGGGGGAAGCTCAGATACGCAGTATTTT. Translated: CASSESAGGSSDTQYF.

CDR3 nucleotides: TGTGCCAGCAGCGGCCGGCAGGGGGCGTACAATGAGCAGTTCTTC. It encodes CASSGRQGAYNEQFF. The rearrangement joins TRBV7-2 to TRBJ2-1; 8 nucleotides line up with TRBD1. CDR3 size: 15 residues. The trim removed 5 bases at V and 4 bases at J, leaving 7 bases unmatched. The germline V gene encodes CDR1 SGHTA and CDR2 FQGNSA.

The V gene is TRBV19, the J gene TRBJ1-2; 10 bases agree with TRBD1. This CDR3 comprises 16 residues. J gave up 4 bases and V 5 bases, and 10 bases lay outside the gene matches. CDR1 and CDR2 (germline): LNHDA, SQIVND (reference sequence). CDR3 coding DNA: TGTGCCAGTAGTGTCGCCGGGACAGGGGTCCCCTATGGCTACACCTTC. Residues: CASSVAGTGVPYGYTF.

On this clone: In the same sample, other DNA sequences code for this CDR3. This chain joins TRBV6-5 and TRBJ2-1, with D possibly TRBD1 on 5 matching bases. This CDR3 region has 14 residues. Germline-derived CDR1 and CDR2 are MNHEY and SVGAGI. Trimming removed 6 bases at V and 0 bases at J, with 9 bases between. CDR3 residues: CASSQGSSYNEQFF. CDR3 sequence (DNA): TGTGCCAGCAGCCAGGGCAGCTCCTACAATGAGCAGTTCTTC.

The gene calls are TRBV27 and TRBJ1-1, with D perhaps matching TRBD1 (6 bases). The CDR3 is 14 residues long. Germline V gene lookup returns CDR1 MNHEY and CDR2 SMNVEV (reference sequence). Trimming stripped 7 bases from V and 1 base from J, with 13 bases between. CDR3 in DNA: TGTGCCAGCACCGTAGGGGGGGCGAACACTGAAGCTTTCTTT. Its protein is CASTVGGANTEAFF.

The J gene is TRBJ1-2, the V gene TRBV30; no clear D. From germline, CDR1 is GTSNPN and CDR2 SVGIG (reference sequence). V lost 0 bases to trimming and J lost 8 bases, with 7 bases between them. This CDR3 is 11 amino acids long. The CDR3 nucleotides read TGTGCCTGGAGTGTACTGGTGGGCTACACCTTC. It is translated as CAWSVLVGYTF.

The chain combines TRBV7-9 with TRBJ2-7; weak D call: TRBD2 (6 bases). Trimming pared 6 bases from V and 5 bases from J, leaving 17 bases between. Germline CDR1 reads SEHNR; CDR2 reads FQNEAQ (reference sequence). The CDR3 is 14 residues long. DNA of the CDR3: TGTGCCAGCAGATCGGGTCTGGGAGGAGACGAGCAGTACTTC. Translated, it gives CASRSGLGGDEQYF.

In DNA, the CDR3 is TGTGCCTGGAGCCTCGACAGGGGGAACTATGGCTACACCTTC. Translation: CAWSLDRGNYGYTF. This chain uses TRBV30 with TRBJ1-2; TRBD1 agrees at 9 bases. Trimming took 3 bases from V and 2 from J; bases not matched to a gene: 4. Germline V gene data show CDR1 as GTSNPN and CDR2 as SVGIG (reference sequence). The CDR3 length is 14 residues.

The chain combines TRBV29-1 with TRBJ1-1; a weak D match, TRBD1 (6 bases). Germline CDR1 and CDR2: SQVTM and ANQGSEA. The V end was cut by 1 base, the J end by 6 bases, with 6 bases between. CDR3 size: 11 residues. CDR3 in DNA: TGCAGCGTTGAAGGACAGGCTGAAGCTTTCTTT. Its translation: CSVEGQAEAFF.

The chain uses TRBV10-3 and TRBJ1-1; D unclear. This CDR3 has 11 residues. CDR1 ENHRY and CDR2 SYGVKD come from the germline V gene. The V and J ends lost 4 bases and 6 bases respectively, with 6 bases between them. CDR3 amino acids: CAISGGPEAFF. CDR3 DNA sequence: TGTGCCATCAGTGGAGGGCCTGAAGCTTTCTTT.